A single sample is the source of the 5 T cell receptor beta chains below, sequenced in a study of shared clonotypes between healthy human individuals. Here immunoSEQ multiplex PCR was the method, and the copy in TCRdb shows in-frame clones only, minus some. The sample lists some 2.4 million clones, roughly 93% occurring once. Sequenced material: naive CD4+ T cells from PBMCs. Subset meaning: CD45RA+ positively selected. These receptors were taken from a man in his late teens or twenties in good health. Some clones in this sample may be carry-over from other donors' samples.

As to this clone: Other DNA sequences from this sample encode an identical CDR3 as well. The chain combines TRBV5-4 with TRBJ1-1; D perhaps matches TRBD1 (6 bases). This CDR3 contains 14 residues. V dropped 4 bases and J dropped 1 base, with 11 bases sitting between them. Germline V lookup: CDR1 SGHNT, CDR2 YYREEE (reference sequence). CDR3 residues: CASSPGHPNTEAFF. The DNA of the CDR3 is TGTGCCAGCAGCCCGGGACACCCGAACACTGAAGCTTTCTTT.

CDR3: CASSSQRLGETQYF. DNA for the CDR3: TGTGCCAGCAGTTCCCAGCGTCTAGGAGAGACCCAGTACTTC. The V gene is TRBV27, the J gene TRBJ2-5, with D hard to call. There are 14 residues in the CDR3. V lost 4 bases, J lost 4 bases, and 13 bases lay in between. Germline assignment: CDR1 MNHEY and CDR2 SMNVEV (reference sequence).

The J gene is TRBJ1-2, the V gene TRBV7-8; TRBD1 agrees at 8 bases. Germline V lookup: CDR1 SGHVS, CDR2 FQNEAQ. The CDR3 is 15 amino acids. V was pared by 1 base and J by 2 bases, with 3 bases of the junction left unmatched. The CDR3 loop is CASSLDQGANYGYTF. The CDR3 DNA is TGTGCCAGCAGCTTAGACCAGGGGGCGAACTATGGCTACACCTTC.

This clone was counted only a few times. The chain couples TRBV28 to TRBJ1-1; D is possibly TRBD1 (5 bases). Germline V gene data show CDR1 as MDHEN and CDR2 as SYDVKM. Trimming took off 1 base at V and 6 bases at J, with 15 bases between the two ends. The CDR3 consists of 15 residues. The CDR3 sequence: CASSLSQGTVAEAFF. The CDR3 DNA reads TGTGCCAGCAGTTTATCCCAGGGTACGGTGGCTGAAGCTTTCTTT. The variable domain in full, with the rest retrieved from reference TRBV28 and TRBJ1-1, is DVKVTQSSRYLVKRTGEKVFLECVQDMDHENMFWYRQDPGLGLRLIYFSYDVKMKEKGDIPEGYSVSREKKERFSLILESASTNQTSMYLCASSLSQGTVAEAFFGQGTRLTVV.

The V and J genes are TRBV19 and TRBJ1-1; 8 bases line up with TRBD1. Germline lookup yields CDR1 LNHDA and CDR2 SQIVND (reference sequence). The CDR3 is 14 residues long. V lost 3 bases, J lost 6 bases, and 6 bases stayed unmatched. The CDR3 loop reads CASSIDRGRAEAFF. The CDR3, as DNA: TGTGCCAGTAGTATCGACAGGGGCCGGGCTGAAGCTTTCTTT.